This T cell receptor beta chain was retrieved from a study of cytomegalovirus exposure and HLA in healthy donors. The PCR made use of 60 Vbeta and 13 Jbeta primers. The protocol was immunoSEQ multiplex PCR, while the TCRdb copy is restricted to in-frame clones and leaves out a portion. The repertoire includes 200,000 to 250,000 clones, approximately 80% of them detected once, and 15% to 18% sits in the top ten. CDR3 length: 14 residues. The J segment lost 4 bases and the V segment lost 2 bases, leaving 2 bases of the junction unmatched. In germline, CDR1 is WSHSY, CDR2 SAAADI. Sequencing was done on a sample of PBMCs. The genes are TRBV10-2 and TRBJ1-2; TRBD1 aligns across 9 bases. The clonotype originates from a man aged 35-49 years in good health and CMV-seronegative. CDR3 protein: CASSEPGQGYGYTF. CDR3 DNA: TGCGCCAGCAGTGAGCCGGGACAGGGCTATGGCTACACCTTC.